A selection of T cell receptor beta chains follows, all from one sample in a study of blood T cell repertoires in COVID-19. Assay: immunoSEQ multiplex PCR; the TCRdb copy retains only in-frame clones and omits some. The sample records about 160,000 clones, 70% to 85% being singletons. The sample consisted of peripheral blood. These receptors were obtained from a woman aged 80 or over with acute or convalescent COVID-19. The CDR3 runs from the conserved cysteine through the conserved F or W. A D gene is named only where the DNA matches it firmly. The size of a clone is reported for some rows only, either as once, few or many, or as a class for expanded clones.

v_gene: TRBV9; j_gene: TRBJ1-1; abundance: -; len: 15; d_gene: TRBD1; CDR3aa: CASSVTGSGETEAFF; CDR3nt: TGTGCCAGCAGCGTGACAGGGAGTGGGGAGACTGAAGCTTTCTTT
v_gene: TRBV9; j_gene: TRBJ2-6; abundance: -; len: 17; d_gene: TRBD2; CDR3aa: CASSVVAGGPGANVLTF; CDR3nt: TGTGCCAGCAGCGTAGTAGCGGGAGGGCCCGGGGCCAACGTCCTGACTTTC
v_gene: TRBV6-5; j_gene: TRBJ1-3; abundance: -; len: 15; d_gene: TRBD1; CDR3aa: CASTIQGLSGNTIYF; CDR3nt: TGTGCCAGCACCATACAGGGGCTCTCTGGAAACACCATATATTTT
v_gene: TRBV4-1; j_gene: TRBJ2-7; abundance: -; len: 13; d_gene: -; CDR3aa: CASSEDRDYEQYF; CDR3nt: TGCGCCAGCAGCGAGGACAGAGACTACGAGCAGTACTTC
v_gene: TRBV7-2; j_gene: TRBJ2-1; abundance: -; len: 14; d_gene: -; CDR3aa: CASSLRGGPNEQFF; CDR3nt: TGTGCCAGCAGCTTAAGGGGAGGTCCCAATGAGCAGTTCTTC
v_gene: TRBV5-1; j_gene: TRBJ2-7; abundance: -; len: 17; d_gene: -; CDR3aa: CASSLAGRTGLSYEQYF; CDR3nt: TGCGCCAGCAGCTTGGCGGGGAGGACAGGCCTCTCCTACGAGCAGTACTTC
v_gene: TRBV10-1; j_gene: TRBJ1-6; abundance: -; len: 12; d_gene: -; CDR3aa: CANQGTNSPLHF; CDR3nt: TGCGCCAACCAGGGAACGAATTCACCCCTCCACTTT
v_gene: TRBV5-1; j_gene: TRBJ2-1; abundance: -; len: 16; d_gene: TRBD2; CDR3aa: CASSLEAGTSGHEQFF; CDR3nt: TGCGCCAGCAGCTTGGAGGCGGGGACTAGCGGACATGAGCAGTTCTTC
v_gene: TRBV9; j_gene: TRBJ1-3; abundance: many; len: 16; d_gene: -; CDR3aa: CASSDKQGKKGNTIYF; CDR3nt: TGTGCCAGCAGCGACAAACAGGGAAAGAAAGGAAACACCATATATTTT
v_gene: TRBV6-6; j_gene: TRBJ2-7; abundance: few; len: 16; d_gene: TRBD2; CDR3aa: CASSRPASGRTYEQYF; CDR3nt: TGTGCCAGCAGTCGACCGGCTAGCGGGAGAACCTACGAGCAGTACTTC
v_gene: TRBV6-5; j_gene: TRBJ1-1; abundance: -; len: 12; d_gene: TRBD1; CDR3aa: CASSNGQAEAFF; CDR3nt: TGTGCCAGCAGTAATGGACAGGCTGAAGCTTTCTTT
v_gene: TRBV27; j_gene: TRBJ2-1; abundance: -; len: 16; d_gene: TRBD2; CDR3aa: CASSPEIAGAPNEQFF; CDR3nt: TGTGCCAGCAGTCCCGAGATAGCGGGAGCTCCGAATGAGCAGTTCTTC